This T cell receptor (beta chain) was identified during a study of T cell repertoires in ileal Crohn's disease. Germline assignment: CDR1 SGHRS and CDR2 YFSETQ. V was cut by 0 bases and J by 7 bases, with 13 bases left in between. The CDR3 covers 14 residues. The assay was immunoSEQ multiplex PCR, and TCRdb's table has in-frame clones only and misses some. The repertoire holds around 3,100 clones, about 89% seen once, with about an eighth in the top ten. This sample's time point: proximal margin of the surgical specimen (macroscopically non-inflamed). The chain uses TRBV5-1 and TRBJ1-2; tentatively, D is TRBD1 (5 bases). Sequencing used ileal tissue. This TCR was recovered from an adult with Crohn's disease. The CDR3 DNA reads as TGCGCCAGCAGCTTGGGGGGACCGGGTTCTGGCTACACCTTC. Translation: CASSLGGPGSGYTF.